A few counts support the clone carrying this T cell receptor beta chain. Its antigen is unknown. Every isolated RNA sample was fully reverse transcribed, so sequencing captured expressed TCRB transcripts. Repertoires were generated with immunoSEQ multiplex PCR, while TCRdb's copy carries only in-frame clones and drops some. Found here are 900,000 or so clones, roughly 15% of them singletons; the top ten hold 0.023%. The sample comes from a study of beta chain features in type 1 diabetes. Across the whole study: Regarding age, gender and cell yields, patients proved similar to healthy donors. Study-wide points: It was possible that PCR favored shorter templates, equally so in patients and controls. Across all four CD4+ subsets, people with type 1 diabetes showed modestly shorter TCRB CDR3s.

The CDR3 has 15 residues. CDR1 KGHSH and CDR2 LQKENI come from the germline V gene. Trimming removed 2 bases from V and 6 bases from J; junction bases left unmatched: 8. Sequencing was done on a sample of naive CD4+ T cells from blood. The chain uses TRBV18 and TRBJ2-3, with TRBD1 matching 7 bases. The clonotype originates from a woman in her late teens or twenties in good health. The CDR3 is CASSPFRSQGDTQYF. DNA of the CDR3: TGTGCCAGCTCACCATTCCGGTCACAGGGGGATACGCAGTATTTT.